This T cell receptor beta chain derives from a study of T cell repertoires in cytomegalovirus infection (dated by TCRdb to about 2019). Regarding the complete study: Peptide stimulations targeted recently identified HLA-C-restricted CMV epitopes, whose presentation resists viral immunomodulation, together with well-studied HLA-B-restricted epitopes. Because public TCR beta signatures pointed to carriage of CMV infection together with the matching HLA type, the HLA type of each donor mattered for the analysis. Points the paper makes about the study in general: In both this cohort and an independent cohort of several hundred donors, the cumulative frequency of public TCR beta family members distinguished carriers of CMV infection plus the relevant HLA type. The ex vivo response was dominated by HLA-C-restricted CMV-specific TCR beta clonotypes, and the single most frequent clonotype in two of eight donors was supplied by these HLA-C-restricted clonotypes.

The junction shows trimming of 6 bases on V and 6 bases on J, and the gene matches do not reach 8 bases of it. CDR1 and CDR2 (MNHEY, SVGAGI) derive from the germline V gene. Its CDR3 holds 15 amino acids, cysteine through phenylalanine. The sequence is cut down to CDR3 DNA, 45 bases in frame from base 1. Sequencer: Illumina HiSeq 1500. The public sequencing data were trimmed at Q25 with fastp and processed into clonotypes with MiXCR by TCRdb, which kept only in-frame beta chains. Every entry covers one CDR3 protein and lists the most common genes and DNA from its rows. The sample table shows hundreds of thousands of distinct CDR3 sequences, and around 32% are seen once. The ten largest clones capture 18% of the sample. The intended sense of this specimen's treatment or condition label: in vitro stimulation with specific CMV peptide epitopes to enrich CMV-specific T cells. Points on this clonotype: No antigen is known for it. No per-base quality is available; no much larger clone lies one base away.

The rearranged segments are TRBV6-5 and TRBJ2-3; 11 bases in the junction line up with TRBD1. The sample in question was cultured PBMCs, obtained from culture after CMV antigen stimulation. This receptor was identified in a human donor in good health (CMV status not recorded). Some clones in this sample may be carry-over from other donors' samples. The DNA sequence reads TGTGCCAGCAGCTCTGGACAGGGGGCATTGGATACGCAGTATTTT. Translated, it reads CASSSGQGALDTQYF.